This is a list of T cell receptor beta chains from one sample in a study of T cell responses to AZD1222 COVID-19 vaccine. Generated by immunoSEQ multiplex PCR, the TCRdb table keeps only in-frame clones and is missing some. Here the sample spans roughly 130,000 clones, around 90% being singletons. Here the sequenced sample was peripheral blood, taken on day 0 of AZD1222 vaccination. Receptors were obtained from an adult in good health. Each CDR3 is given with its conserved first and last residue. A D gene is named only where the DNA matches it firmly. Some rows mark clone size as missing; the rest say once, few, many or name a class of expanded clone.

d_call: TRBD2
clone_size: .
v_call: TRBV27
j_call: TRBJ2-1
cdr3_aa: CASRPYPGTSFDEQFF
cdr3_nt: TGTGCCAGCAGGCCCTATCCCGGGACTAGCTTCGATGAGCAGTTCTTC

d_call: TRBD1
clone_size: .
v_call: TRBV5-4
j_call: TRBJ2-3
cdr3_aa: CASSPWTGTTDTQYF
cdr3_nt: TGTGCCAGCAGCCCGTGGACAGGGACCACAGATACGCAGTATTTT

d_call: .
clone_size: .
v_call: TRBV7-2
j_call: TRBJ2-2
cdr3_aa: CASSLVRSQPTATGELFF
cdr3_nt: TGTGCCAGCAGCTTAGTCCGCAGTCAGCCCACGGCCACCGGGGAGCTGTTTTTT

d_call: .
clone_size: .
v_call: TRBV5-6
j_call: TRBJ1-5
cdr3_aa: CASSLGAGASNQPQHF
cdr3_nt: TGTGCCAGCAGCTTGGGGGCAGGGGCGAGCAATCAGCCCCAGCATTTT

d_call: .
clone_size: .
v_call: TRBV30
j_call: TRBJ1-5
cdr3_aa: CAWEKGSSQPQHF
cdr3_nt: TGTGCCTGGGAAAAGGGAAGTAGCCAGCCCCAGCATTTT

d_call: TRBD1
clone_size: .
v_call: TRBV4-2
j_call: TRBJ1-2
cdr3_aa: CASSQVGPGGDYGYTF
cdr3_nt: TGTGCCAGCAGCCAAGTTGGGCCAGGGGGCGACTATGGCTACACCTTC

d_call: .
clone_size: .
v_call: TRBV7-9
j_call: TRBJ1-4
cdr3_aa: CASSARTESHREKLFF
cdr3_nt: TGTGCCAGCAGCGCAAGGACAGAGAGTCATCGGGAAAAACTGTTTTTT

d_call: .
clone_size: .
v_call: TRBV11-3
j_call: TRBJ2-5
cdr3_aa: CASSFRGDYQETQYF
cdr3_nt: TGTGCCAGCAGTTTCAGGGGGGACTACCAAGAGACCCAGTACTTC

d_call: TRBD1
clone_size: .
v_call: TRBV19
j_call: TRBJ1-5
cdr3_aa: CASSSDRGNQPQHF
cdr3_nt: TGTGCCAGTAGTTCGGACAGGGGAAATCAGCCCCAGCATTTT

d_call: .
clone_size: .
v_call: TRBV4-2
j_call: TRBJ2-7
cdr3_aa: CASSQGGGTYEQYF
cdr3_nt: TGTGCCAGCAGCCAAGGGGGCGGGACCTACGAGCAGTACTTC

d_call: .
clone_size: .
v_call: TRBV6-4
j_call: TRBJ2-2
cdr3_aa: CASSDSNTAGELFF
cdr3_nt: TGTGCCAGCAGTGACTCGAATACGGCCGGGGAGCTGTTTTTT

d_call: .
clone_size: .
v_call: TRBV6-2/TRBV6-3
j_call: TRBJ1-2
cdr3_aa: CASSPNYYGYTF
cdr3_nt: TGTGCCAGCAGTCCAAACTACTATGGCTACACCTTC

d_call: TRBD1
clone_size: .
v_call: TRBV7-2
j_call: TRBJ1-2
cdr3_aa: CASSLPGQGRNYGYTF
cdr3_nt: TGTGCCAGCAGCTTACCCGGACAGGGGAGGAACTATGGCTACACCTTC

d_call: .
clone_size: .
v_call: TRBV19
j_call: TRBJ1-6
cdr3_aa: CASRPLQGGWNSPLHF
cdr3_nt: TGTGCCAGTAGACCACTCCAAGGGGGATGGAATTCACCCCTCCACTTT

d_call: TRBD1
clone_size: .
v_call: TRBV29-1
j_call: TRBJ1-2
cdr3_aa: CSVRQGENYGYTF
cdr3_nt: TGCAGCGTAAGACAGGGGGAGAACTATGGCTACACCTTC

d_call: .
clone_size: once
v_call: TRBV4-2
j_call: TRBJ2-5
cdr3_aa: CASSQDREVTQYF
cdr3_nt: TGTGCCAGCAGCCAAGACAGAGAGGTGACCCAGTACTTC

d_call: TRBD1
clone_size: .
v_call: TRBV19
j_call: TRBJ1-2
cdr3_aa: CASSPLPQGAYGYTF
cdr3_nt: TGTGCCAGTAGTCCCCTTCCCCAGGGGGCATATGGCTACACCTTC

d_call: TRBD1
clone_size: .
v_call: TRBV11-2
j_call: TRBJ1-2
cdr3_aa: CASSLRDRANYGYTF
cdr3_nt: TGTGCCAGCAGCTTAAGGGACAGAGCTAACTATGGCTACACCTTC

d_call: TRBD1
clone_size: .
v_call: TRBV3-1/TRBV3-2
j_call: TRBJ1-2
cdr3_aa: CASRQGGGYTF
cdr3_nt: TGTGCCAGCAGACAGGGGGGTGGCTACACCTTC

d_call: TRBD1
clone_size: .
v_call: TRBV15
j_call: TRBJ2-7
cdr3_aa: CATSRLGGGQYF
cdr3_nt: TGTGCCACCAGCAGACTAGGGGGCGGGCAGTACTTC

d_call: TRBD1
clone_size: .
v_call: TRBV2
j_call: TRBJ1-1
cdr3_aa: CASSGQGQNTEAFF
cdr3_nt: TGTGCCAGCAGTGGACAGGGGCAGAACACTGAAGCTTTCTTT

d_call: TRBD2
clone_size: .
v_call: TRBV14
j_call: TRBJ2-3
cdr3_aa: CASSPRTRADTQYF
cdr3_nt: TGTGCCAGCAGTCCGAGGACTAGAGCAGATACGCAGTATTTT

d_call: .
clone_size: .
v_call: TRBV19
j_call: TRBJ2-7
cdr3_aa: CASSIDTSYEQYF
cdr3_nt: TGTGCCAGTAGTATCGACACTTCCTACGAGCAGTACTTC

d_call: .
clone_size: .
v_call: TRBV4-2
j_call: TRBJ1-4
cdr3_aa: CASSQDTEKLFF
cdr3_nt: TGTGCCAGCAGCCAAGATACGGAAAAACTGTTTTTT

d_call: .
clone_size: .
v_call: TRBV5-1
j_call: TRBJ2-2
cdr3_aa: CASSSGQGGAGELFF
cdr3_nt: TGCGCCAGCAGCTCCGGACAGGGAGGGGCCGGGGAGCTGTTTTTT

d_call: TRBD1
clone_size: once
v_call: TRBV12-3/TRBV12-4
j_call: TRBJ2-3
cdr3_aa: CASSLTGGDTQYF
cdr3_nt: TGTGCCAGCAGCCTTACAGGGGGAGATACGCAGTATTTT

d_call: .
clone_size: .
v_call: TRBV28
j_call: TRBJ1-3
cdr3_aa: CASSLARVPSGNTIYF
cdr3_nt: TGTGCCAGCAGTTTAGCCAGGGTGCCCTCTGGAAACACCATATATTTT

d_call: TRBD1
clone_size: .
v_call: TRBV19
j_call: TRBJ2-1
cdr3_aa: CASTGTGGINEQFF
cdr3_nt: TGTGCCAGCACCGGGACAGGGGGCATTAATGAGCAGTTCTTC

d_call: .
clone_size: .
v_call: TRBV28
j_call: TRBJ2-7
cdr3_aa: CASSWSYEQYF
cdr3_nt: TGTGCCAGCAGTTGGTCCTACGAGCAGTACTTC

d_call: .
clone_size: .
v_call: TRBV5-5
j_call: TRBJ2-3
cdr3_aa: CAPIGDTQYF
cdr3_nt: TGTGCCCCCATTGGAGATACGCAGTATTTT

d_call: .
clone_size: .
v_call: TRBV5-8
j_call: TRBJ1-1
cdr3_aa: CASKQGTGRDTEAFF
cdr3_nt: TGTGCCAGCAAACAGGGAACAGGAAGGGACACTGAAGCTTTCTTT

d_call: .
clone_size: .
v_call: TRBV14
j_call: TRBJ1-2
cdr3_aa: CASSQDIGGRTNYGYTF
cdr3_nt: TGTGCCAGCAGCCAAGATATTGGGGGACGTACTAACTATGGCTACACCTTC

d_call: TRBD2
clone_size: .
v_call: TRBV29-1
j_call: TRBJ2-7
cdr3_aa: CSVGGGGKYEQYF
cdr3_nt: TGCAGCGTCGGGGGCGGGGGGAAATACGAGCAGTACTTC

d_call: .
clone_size: .
v_call: TRBV5-4
j_call: TRBJ1-1
cdr3_aa: CASSYGKNTEAFF
cdr3_nt: TGTGCCAGCAGCTACGGGAAGAACACTGAAGCTTTCTTT

d_call: .
clone_size: .
v_call: TRBV14
j_call: TRBJ1-2
cdr3_aa: CASSQGEGRYGYTF
cdr3_nt: TGTGCCAGCAGCCAAGGCGAGGGCCGCTATGGCTACACCTTC

d_call: .
clone_size: .
v_call: TRBV24-1
j_call: TRBJ2-1
cdr3_aa: CATSDSGLRQGGNEQFF
cdr3_nt: TGTGCCACCAGTGATTCAGGTTTGCGACAGGGAGGCAATGAGCAGTTCTTC

d_call: .
clone_size: .
v_call: TRBV19
j_call: TRBJ1-2
cdr3_aa: CASSPGFGYTF
cdr3_nt: TGTGCCAGTAGTCCAGGGTTTGGCTACACCTTC

d_call: .
clone_size: .
v_call: TRBV21-1
j_call: TRBJ1-4
cdr3_aa: CASSKTGTAVATNEKLFF
cdr3_nt: TGTGCCAGCAGCAAAACCGGGACGGCAGTTGCAACTAATGAAAAACTGTTTTTT

d_call: TRBD1
clone_size: .
v_call: TRBV7-9
j_call: TRBJ1-6
cdr3_aa: CASSLGDRGLDSPLHF
cdr3_nt: TGTGCCAGCAGCTTAGGGGACAGGGGATTGGATTCACCCCTCCACTTT

d_call: .
clone_size: .
v_call: TRBV5-1
j_call: TRBJ1-2
cdr3_aa: CASSSDSYGYTF
cdr3_nt: TGCGCCAGCAGCTCGGATTCCTATGGCTACACCTTC

d_call: TRBD1
clone_size: .
v_call: TRBV2
j_call: TRBJ2-3
cdr3_aa: CASRSDRGRTDTQYF
cdr3_nt: TGTGCCAGCAGATCCGACAGGGGGCGCACAGATACGCAGTATTTT

d_call: TRBD1
clone_size: .
v_call: TRBV7-9
j_call: TRBJ2-3
cdr3_aa: CASSPGGVTDTQYF
cdr3_nt: TGTGCCAGCAGCCCAGGGGGCGTCACAGATACGCAGTATTTT

d_call: .
clone_size: .
v_call: TRBV7-2
j_call: TRBJ2-3
cdr3_aa: CASSFGTDTQYF
cdr3_nt: TGTGCCAGCAGCTTCGGTACAGATACGCAGTATTTT

d_call: .
clone_size: .
v_call: TRBV7-2
j_call: TRBJ1-1
cdr3_aa: CASSRGSVTEAFF
cdr3_nt: TGTGCCAGCAGCCGGGGTTCTGTGACTGAAGCTTTCTTT

d_call: TRBD2
clone_size: .
v_call: TRBV4-2
j_call: TRBJ2-1
cdr3_aa: CASSSQRGIANEQFF
cdr3_nt: TGTGCCAGCAGCTCCCAGCGGGGGATCGCCAATGAGCAGTTCTTC

d_call: .
clone_size: .
v_call: TRBV30
j_call: TRBJ1-5
cdr3_aa: CAWSVGTQEQPQHF
cdr3_nt: TGTGCCTGGAGTGTTGGGACCCAGGAACAGCCCCAGCATTTT

d_call: .
clone_size: .
v_call: TRBV18
j_call: TRBJ2-1
cdr3_aa: CATKEQSYNEQFF
cdr3_nt: TGTGCCACCAAAGAACAGAGCTACAATGAGCAGTTCTTC

d_call: .
clone_size: .
v_call: TRBV7-3
j_call: TRBJ2-1
cdr3_aa: CASSTARGNNEQFF
cdr3_nt: TGTGCCAGCAGTACCGCCCGAGGGAACAATGAGCAGTTCTTC